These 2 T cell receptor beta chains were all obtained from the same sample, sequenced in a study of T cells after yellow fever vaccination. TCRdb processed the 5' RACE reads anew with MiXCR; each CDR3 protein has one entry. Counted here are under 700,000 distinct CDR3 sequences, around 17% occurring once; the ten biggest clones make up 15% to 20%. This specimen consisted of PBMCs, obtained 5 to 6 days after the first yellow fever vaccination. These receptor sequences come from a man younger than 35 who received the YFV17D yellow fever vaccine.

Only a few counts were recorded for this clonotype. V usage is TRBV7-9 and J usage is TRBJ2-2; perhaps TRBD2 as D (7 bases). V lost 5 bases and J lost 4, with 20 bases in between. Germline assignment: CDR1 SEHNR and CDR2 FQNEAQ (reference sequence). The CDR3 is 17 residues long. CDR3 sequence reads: CASSKHGGALSTGELFF. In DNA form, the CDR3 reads TGTGCCAGCAGCAAACATGGGGGGGCCCTTTCCACCGGGGAGCTGTTTTTT.

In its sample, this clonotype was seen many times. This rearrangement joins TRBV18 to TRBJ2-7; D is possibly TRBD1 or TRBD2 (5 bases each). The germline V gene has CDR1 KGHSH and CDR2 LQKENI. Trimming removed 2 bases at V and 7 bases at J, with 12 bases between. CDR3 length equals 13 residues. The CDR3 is CASSPSDTREQYV. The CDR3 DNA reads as TGTGCCAGCTCACCATCGGACACTAGGGAGCAGTACGTC.